Listed below are T cell receptor beta chains from one sample, sequenced in a study of blood T cell repertoires in COVID-19. Clones were sequenced by immunoSEQ multiplex PCR, and TCRdb holds only the in-frame ones, with some missing. The sample has roughly 160,000 clones; around nine tenths are singletons. The source material was peripheral blood. These receptors all stem from an older woman with COVID-19, enrolled during active disease. Both conserved end residues are part of each CDR3. The D gene is left open where the match is weak. Only some rows state a clone size, as once, few, many or a class for expanded clones.

clone_size j_call d_call cdr3_length v_call cdr3_nt cdr3_aa
NA TRBJ2-7 NA 14 TRBV5-1 TGCGCCACCAAAGTGGAGGCGGACTCCTACGAGCAGTACTTC CATKVEADSYEQYF
NA TRBJ2-1 TRBD2 17 TRBV9 TGTGCCAGCAGCGTAGATCGAGCGGGGTCCCGTTTCGATGAGCAGTTCTTC CASSVDRAGSRFDEQFF
NA TRBJ1-2 NA 14 TRBV4-1 TGCGCCAGCAGCCAAGTGGGGCAGAACTATGGCTACACCTTC CASSQVGQNYGYTF
few TRBJ1-2 NA 12 TRBV5-4 TGTGCCAGCAGCTTTGGGCCCTATGGCTACACCTTC CASSFGPYGYTF
NA TRBJ2-1 NA 13 TRBV9 TGTGCCAGCAGCCAAGCCGGGGACAATGAGCAGTTCTTC CASSQAGDNEQFF
NA TRBJ2-7 NA 15 TRBV28 TGTGCCAGCAGTACGACGCGGGGTGCAATTTACGAGCAGTACTTC CASSTTRGAIYEQYF
NA TRBJ2-1 TRBD1 13 TRBV29-1 TGCAGCGTTGAAGGTCAGGGGGCAGGTGAGCAGTTCTTC CSVEGQGAGEQFF
NA TRBJ2-1 TRBD2 16 TRBV24-1 TGTGCCACCAGTGATACGGGACTAGCGGGGATGAATGAGCAGTTCTTC CATSDTGLAGMNEQFF
NA TRBJ1-2 TRBD1 13 TRBV2 TGTGCCAGCAGTACGACAGGGGACTATGGCTACACCTTC CASSTTGDYGYTF
NA TRBJ1-4 NA 13 TRBV28 TGTGCCAGCAAAGGGGTGAATCCCCAAAAACTGTTTTTT CASKGVNPQKLFF
few TRBJ2-7 TRBD1 14 TRBV3-1/TRBV3-2 TGTGCCAGCAGCCAATCCGGGACAGGGGACGAGCAGTACTTC CASSQSGTGDEQYF
NA TRBJ2-7 NA 15 TRBV9 TGTGCCAGCAGCGTAGGCCCCGAGGGCCACTACGAGCAGTACTTC CASSVGPEGHYEQYF
few TRBJ1-6 NA 16 TRBV30 TGTGCCTGGAGTGTACGGGAGGGAGGGGCCAATTCACCCCTCCACTTT CAWSVREGGANSPLHF
NA TRBJ2-7 TRBD1 14 TRBV6-5 TGTGCCAGCAGACCTTTCGGACAGGCCTACGAGCAGTACTTC CASRPFGQAYEQYF
NA TRBJ1-1 NA 12 TRBV2 TGTGCCAGCAGATTCGACTGGTCTGAAGCTTTCTTT CASRFDWSEAFF
NA TRBJ2-7 NA 14 TRBV9 TGTGCCAGCAGCGTAGAGGCAGGGACCTACGAGCAGTACTTC CASSVEAGTYEQYF
NA TRBJ2-2 TRBD2 19 TRBV4-1 TGCGCCAGCAGCCCAGGAGGGCTCACTAGCGGGGGGGTGTCCGGGGAGCTGTTTTTT CASSPGGLTSGGVSGELFF
NA TRBJ2-2 TRBD1 15 TRBV5-4 TGTGCCAGCAGTGGGACAGGGGTCCTGACCGGGGAGCTGTTTTTT CASSGTGVLTGELFF
NA TRBJ1-5 TRBD1 14 TRBV3-1/TRBV3-2 TGTGCCAGCAGCCCGGACAGGGGCAATCAGCCCCAGCATTTT CASSPDRGNQPQHF
NA TRBJ1-2 NA 16 TRBV5-6 TGTGCCAGCAGCCCTAGGGGATTTGGGGGGGTTGATGGCTACACCTTC CASSPRGFGGVDGYTF
NA TRBJ2-7 NA 11 TRBV5-5 TGTGCCAGCAGCTTGGCATACGAGCAGTACTTC CASSLAYEQYF
NA TRBJ1-3 TRBD1 15 TRBV6-5 TGTGCCTCGATTCGAACAGGGGCGGCTGGAAACACCATATATTTT CASIRTGAAGNTIYF
once TRBJ1-4 NA 13 TRBV2 TGTGCCACCTGCCGGGGTACTAATGAAAAACTGTTTTTT CATCRGTNEKLFF
NA TRBJ2-5 TRBD2 16 TRBV30 TGTGCCTGGAGTAAGGGGGCTAGCGGGGGTTTGGAGACCCAGTACTTC CAWSKGASGGLETQYF
NA TRBJ2-5 TRBD1 14 TRBV3-1/TRBV3-2 TGTGCCAGCAGCGCCGGGACAGGGAAAGAGACCCAGTACTTC CASSAGTGKETQYF
NA TRBJ2-2 NA 16 TRBV18 TGTGCCAGCTCCAACCTAGAGACAGGGAACACCGGGGAGCTGTTTTTT CASSNLETGNTGELFF
NA TRBJ2-4 NA 12 TRBV30 TGTGCCTGGGGACTTGGCCAAAACATTCAGTACTTC CAWGLGQNIQYF
once TRBJ1-4 NA 16 TRBV3-1/TRBV3-2 TGTGCCAGCAGCCGTGGGGCAGGTGCAACTAATGAAAAACTGTTTTTT CASSRGAGATNEKLFF
NA TRBJ2-1 TRBD1 14 TRBV7-9 TGTGCCAGCAGCTTTCCGGGACAGGGAAATGAGCAGTTCTTC CASSFPGQGNEQFF
NA TRBJ1-6 NA 16 TRBV18 TGTGCCAGCTCACCACGGGGGGGCGAGAATAATTCACCCCTCCACTTT CASSPRGGENNSPLHF
NA TRBJ1-4 NA 17 TRBV2 TGTGCCAGCAGTGTGGGGAGGGAGGCTTTCCCCAATGAAAAACTGTTTTTT CASSVGREAFPNEKLFF
NA TRBJ1-1 NA 13 TRBV10-3 TGTGCCATCAGTGATGGGGCGAACACTGAAGCTTTCTTT CAISDGANTEAFF
NA TRBJ1-2 NA 16 TRBV3-1/TRBV3-2 TGTGCCAGCAGCTTTATTACTTCCGGGAACTCCTATGGCTACACCTTC CASSFITSGNSYGYTF
NA TRBJ2-3 TRBD2 14 TRBV3-1/TRBV3-2 TGTGCCAGCAGCCAACGGACTAGCGACGCTACGCAGTATTTT CASSQRTSDATQYF
once TRBJ1-2 NA 15 TRBV7-2 TGTGCCAGCAGCTGGTCCGACACCCCATCCTATGGCTACACCTTC CASSWSDTPSYGYTF
NA TRBJ1-3 NA 14 TRBV30 TGTGCCTGGGGGTTGGGGGCCTCTGGAAACACCATATATTTT CAWGLGASGNTIYF
NA TRBJ1-4 NA 13 TRBV5-1 TGCGCCAGCAGCTTGGCAGGAAATGAAAAACTGTTTTTT CASSLAGNEKLFF
NA TRBJ2-1 NA 12 TRBV2 TGTGCCAGCAGTGCCGGCCAGGAGGGACAGTTCTTC CASSAGQEGQFF
NA TRBJ2-2 TRBD2 15 TRBV9 TGTGCCAGCAGCGTAGGTCTAGCGGGGGTCGGGGAGCTGTTTTTT CASSVGLAGVGELFF
NA TRBJ1-6 TRBD1 15 TRBV20-1 TGCAGTGCTAGTACCTGGACAGGGATCCATTCACCCCTCCACTTT CSASTWTGIHSPLHF
NA TRBJ1-5 TRBD1 14 TRBV6-5 TGTGCCAGCAGTTTGACAGGGATCAATCAGCCCCAGCATTTT CASSLTGINQPQHF
NA TRBJ2-3 NA 15 TRBV5-1 TGCGCCAGCAGCCCCGAGCGCCGTATCACAGATACGCAGTATTTT CASSPERRITDTQYF
NA TRBJ2-5 NA 16 TRBV5-4 TGTGCCAGCAGCCCGAAAGGCGGGGGCCGTCAAGAGACCCAGTACTTC CASSPKGGGRQETQYF
NA TRBJ2-5 NA 16 TRBV5-6 TGTGCCAGCAGCTCCCGATGGCGGCGTAACGAAGAGACCCAGTACTTC CASSSRWRRNEETQYF
NA TRBJ1-4 NA 14 TRBV5-1 TGCGCCAGCAGCCCAGGGGCAGGTAATGAAAAACTGTTTTTT CASSPGAGNEKLFF
NA TRBJ1-5 NA 19 TRBV16 TGTGCCAGCAGCCAATTAAGGACCTCTCGAGTGGGAGGTGGACAGCCCCAGCATTTT CASSQLRTSRVGGGQPQHF
NA TRBJ1-6 TRBD1 15 TRBV10-3 TGTGCCATCGGGACAGGGGGTGTCTATAATTCACCCCTCCACTTT CAIGTGGVYNSPLHF
NA TRBJ1-4 TRBD1 16 TRBV2 TGTGCCAGCAGCGGTGACAGGGCGGCAACTAATGAAAAACTGTTTTTT CASSGDRAATNEKLFF
NA TRBJ2-1 TRBD2 15 TRBV7-8 TGTGCCACCACGGTGGGGCGGGGGTCCTACAATGAGCAGTTCTTC CATTVGRGSYNEQFF
NA TRBJ1-2 NA 15 TRBV5-6 TGTGCCAGCAGGATTGGGGGCAGGTCCAGGAGCCTCTACACCTTC CASRIGGRSRSLYTF
NA TRBJ2-7 TRBD1 15 TRBV27 TGTGCCAGCAGTTTTGGGACAGGGGGTTCGTACGAGCAGTACTTC CASSFGTGGSYEQYF
many TRBJ2-5 TRBD2 14 TRBV29-1 TGCTGCGTTGGGGGACTGGGGGGGGGAGAGACCCAGTACTTC CCVGGLGGGETQYF
NA TRBJ2-7 TRBD1 15 TRBV6-1 TGTGCCAGCAGTGAAGTTTCCGGGACAGCCTACGAGCAGTACTTC CASSEVSGTAYEQYF
NA TRBJ1-2 NA 13 TRBV3-1/TRBV3-2 TGTGCCAGCAGCCTCGCTAAGGGGTTTGGCTACACCTTC CASSLAKGFGYTF
NA TRBJ1-1 NA 14 TRBV5-1 TGCGCCAGCAGCTTATTACAGCTGAACACTGAAGCTTTCTTT CASSLLQLNTEAFF
NA TRBJ2-5 NA 13 TRBV14 TGTGCCAGCAGCCGGAGAGACCAAGAGACCCAGTACTTC CASSRRDQETQYF
NA TRBJ2-1 TRBD2 15 TRBV6-2/TRBV6-3 TGTGCCAGCAACCCCATAGCGGGCTCCTACAATGAGCAGTTCTTC CASNPIAGSYNEQFF
NA TRBJ2-5 TRBD1 13 TRBV30 TGTGCCTGGACCAGGACAGGACAAGAGACCCAGTACTTC CAWTRTGQETQYF
NA TRBJ1-6 NA 15 TRBV10-1 TGCGCCAGCAGAGAGATAACGTCCCCGGGTTCACCCCTCCACTTT CASREITSPGSPLHF